This record looks at one TCR beta chain sequence and its context. Using immunoSEQ multiplex PCR, the repertoire was profiled, and TCRdb retains in-frame clones only, with some absent. The sample includes some 170,000 clones, less than 90% of them seen just once. The sample comes from a study of blood T cell repertoires in COVID-19. This clonotype was sampled from a human donor with acute COVID-19. The donor label of this sample is uncertain. What was sequenced was PBMCs or T cells enriched from blood (not recorded which).

The CDR3 sequence is CASSFLVRSGYTF. The CDR3, as DNA: TGTGCCAGCAGTTTCTTGGTTCGGTCTGGCTACACCTTC. The chain employs TRBV12-3 or TRBV12-4 and TRBJ1-2, with D unclear. This CDR3 spans 13 amino acids. The V gene lost 3 bases and the J gene lost 7 bases, with 12 bases spanning the gap.